The rows below give T cell receptor beta chains drawn from one sample of a study of shared clonotypes between healthy human individuals. Measured with immunoSEQ multiplex PCR; TCRdb has only the in-frame clones, and not every one. Counted here are some 2,000,000 clones, roughly 95% occurring once; the ten biggest clones make up roughly 0.13%. The sample consisted of naive CD4+ T cells sorted from blood. All receptors derive from a man younger than 35 in good health. The CDR3 runs from the conserved cysteine through the conserved F or W.

V: TRBV25-1
J: TRBJ2-3
CDR3: CASSAAFTDTQYF

V: TRBV14
J: TRBJ2-2
CDR3: CASSQRTGDNTGELFF

V: TRBV18
J: TRBJ1-4
CDR3: CASSPGQGNEKLFF

V: TRBV28
J: TRBJ2-7
CDR3: CASSFSLTGNEQYF

V: TRBV9
J: TRBJ2-5
CDR3: CASSVSLGGQETQYF

V: TRBV19
J: TRBJ1-2
CDR3: CASSPDRDYGYTF

V: TRBV6-5
J: TRBJ1-1
CDR3: CASSYLRVTGHKAFF

V: TRBV5-5
J: TRBJ2-7
CDR3: CASSLSGLPTSEQYF

V: TRBV29-1
J: TRBJ2-1
CDR3: CSAEGGLVAEQFF

V: TRBV5-8
J: TRBJ2-1
CDR3: CASSPGTSVIEQFF

V: TRBV30
J: TRBJ1-5
CDR3: CAWRIKGGNQPQHF

V: TRBV5-6
J: TRBJ1-5
CDR3: CASSFQNNQPQHF

V: TRBV7-9
J: TRBJ1-1
CDR3: CASSSPGSLNTEAFF

V: TRBV7-9
J: TRBJ1-2
CDR3: CASSSVGSLHYGYTF

V: TRBV6-5
J: TRBJ1-5
CDR3: CASGRDQPQHF

V: TRBV28
J: TRBJ2-7
CDR3: CASSLERWAATSYEQYF

V: TRBV15
J: TRBJ1-2
CDR3: CATSREGQGNYGYTF

V: TRBV12-5
J: TRBJ1-1
CDR3: CASGLLHVPSWSTEAFF

V: TRBV5-6
J: TRBJ2-3
CDR3: CASSLTSGADTQYF

V: TRBV2
J: TRBJ1-4
CDR3: CASSQQTEKLFF

V: TRBV7-9
J: TRBJ1-1
CDR3: CASRGGIAAFF

V: TRBV6-1
J: TRBJ1-1
CDR3: CASSTQGRNTEAFF

V: TRBV27
J: TRBJ2-2
CDR3: CASSFPGMGELFF

V: TRBV19
J: TRBJ2-5
CDR3: CASSYGGETQYF

V: TRBV5-1
J: TRBJ1-3
CDR3: CASSTSGTAFSGNTIYF

V: TRBV30
J: TRBJ1-6
CDR3: CAWSLDRTSSYNSPLHF

V: TRBV15
J: TRBJ1-1
CDR3: CATSRVGQGAISDTEAFF

V: TRBV7-9
J: TRBJ2-7
CDR3: CASSLDSGRYEQYF

V: TRBV6-6
J: TRBJ2-7
CDR3: CASSYSSQGGYEQYF

V: TRBV27
J: TRBJ1-5
CDR3: CASSRTGDYQPQHF

V: TRBV18
J: TRBJ2-2
CDR3: CASSPGNTGELFF

V: TRBV2
J: TRBJ1-2
CDR3: CASSLTGWTNYGYTF

V: TRBV28
J: TRBJ1-2
CDR3: CASKSLKLGNYGYTF

V: TRBV19
J: TRBJ2-3
CDR3: CASSSTGGETDTQYF

V: TRBV9
J: TRBJ1-4
CDR3: CASSPLGQGGEKLFF

V: TRBV2
J: TRBJ1-1
CDR3: CASSPRENTEAFF

V: TRBV19
J: TRBJ2-7
CDR3: CASSIRGRSYEQYF

V: TRBV18
J: TRBJ1-1
CDR3: CASSPLGTGGYNTEAFF

V: TRBV6-5
J: TRBJ2-1
CDR3: CASGGTGYNEQFF

V: TRBV7-9
J: TRBJ2-7
CDR3: CASSFDSLSYEQYF